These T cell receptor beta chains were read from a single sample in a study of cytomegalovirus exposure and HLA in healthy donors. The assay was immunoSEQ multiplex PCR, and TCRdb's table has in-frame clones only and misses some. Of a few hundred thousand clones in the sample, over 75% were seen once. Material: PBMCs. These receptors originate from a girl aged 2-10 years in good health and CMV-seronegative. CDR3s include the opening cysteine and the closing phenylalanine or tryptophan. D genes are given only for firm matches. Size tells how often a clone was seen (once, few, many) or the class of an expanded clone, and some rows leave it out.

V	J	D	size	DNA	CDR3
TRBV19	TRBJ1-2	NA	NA	TGTGCCAGTAGTATGGCTTGGACAGACGGTGGCTACACCTTC	CASSMAWTDGGYTF
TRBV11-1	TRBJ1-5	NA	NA	TGTGCCAGCAGCTTAGTTCCAAATCAGCCCCAGCATTTT	CASSLVPNQPQHF
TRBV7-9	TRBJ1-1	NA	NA	TGTGCCAGCAGCCAAATACAAACTGAAGCTTTCTTT	CASSQIQTEAFF
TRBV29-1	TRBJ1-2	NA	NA	TGCAGCGGAAGGGTACTAGACTATGGCTACACCTTC	CSGRVLDYGYTF
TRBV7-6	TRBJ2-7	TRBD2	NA	TGTGCCAGCAGCCCCACTAGCGGGGGAGCCTACGAGCAGTACTTC	CASSPTSGGAYEQYF
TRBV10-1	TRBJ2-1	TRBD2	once	TGCGCCTCCCGGGGAGCGGGAGCTTCCCGTGAGCAGTTCTTC	CASRGAGASREQFF
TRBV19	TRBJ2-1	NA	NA	TGTGCCAGTGGGATGGGGCGAAGCTCCTACAATGAGCAGTTCTTC	CASGMGRSSYNEQFF
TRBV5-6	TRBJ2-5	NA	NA	TGTGCCAGCAGCTTGGCGGGGAGTCCAGAGACCCAGTACTTC	CASSLAGSPETQYF
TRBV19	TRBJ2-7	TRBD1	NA	TGTGCCAGTAGTGCCGGGACAGGGGGCTACGAGCAGTACTTC	CASSAGTGGYEQYF
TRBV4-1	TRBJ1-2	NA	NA	TGCGCCAGCAGCCAAGAGGAGACGACAGTTTATGGCTACACCTTC	CASSQEETTVYGYTF
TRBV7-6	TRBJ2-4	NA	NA	TGTGCCAGCAGCCCACTCCCCCCCTCCCAGGGCCTGGTCAAAAACATTCAGTACTTC	CASSPLPPSQGLVKNIQYF
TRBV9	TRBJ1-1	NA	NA	TGTGCCAGCAGCTGGGGCGAAGCGAACACTGAAGCTTTCTTT	CASSWGEANTEAFF
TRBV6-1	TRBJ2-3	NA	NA	TGTGCCAGCAGTGAAGTTAAACGGTCAGATACGCAGTATTTT	CASSEVKRSDTQYF
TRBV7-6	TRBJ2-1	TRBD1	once	TGTGCCAGCAGCCGGACAGGGGGTGAGCAGTTCTTC	CASSRTGGEQFF
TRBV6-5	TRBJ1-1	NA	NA	TGTGCCAGCAGTTGGGGCGCGCCCTACACTGAAGCTTTCTTT	CASSWGAPYTEAFF
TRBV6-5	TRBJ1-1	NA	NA	TGTGCCAGCAGGTCCCCCGGGGGGAACACTGAAGCTTTCTTT	CASRSPGGNTEAFF
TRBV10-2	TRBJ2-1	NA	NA	TGCGCCAGCAGGTCCGAGCGGCTCTCCTACAATGAGCAGTTCTTC	CASRSERLSYNEQFF
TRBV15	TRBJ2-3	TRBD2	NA	TGTGCCACCAGCAGAGTGGGGACTAGCGCAGATACGCAGTATTTT	CATSRVGTSADTQYF
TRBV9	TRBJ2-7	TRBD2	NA	TGTGCCAGCAGCGTTCAAGCGGGGGGCCACTACGAGCAGTACTTC	CASSVQAGGHYEQYF
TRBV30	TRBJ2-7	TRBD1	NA	TGTGCCTGGAGGAACTCAGGGGGCAGCGAGCAGTACTTC	CAWRNSGGSEQYF
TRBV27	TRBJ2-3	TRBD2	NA	TGTGCCAGCAGTTTAAAGGTTGTAGCGGGAACTTCAACGGATACGCAGTATTTT	CASSLKVVAGTSTDTQYF
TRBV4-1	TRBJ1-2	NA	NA	TGCGCCAGCAGCCAAGATAGCCCAGGACTTCTCTATGGCTACACCTTC	CASSQDSPGLLYGYTF